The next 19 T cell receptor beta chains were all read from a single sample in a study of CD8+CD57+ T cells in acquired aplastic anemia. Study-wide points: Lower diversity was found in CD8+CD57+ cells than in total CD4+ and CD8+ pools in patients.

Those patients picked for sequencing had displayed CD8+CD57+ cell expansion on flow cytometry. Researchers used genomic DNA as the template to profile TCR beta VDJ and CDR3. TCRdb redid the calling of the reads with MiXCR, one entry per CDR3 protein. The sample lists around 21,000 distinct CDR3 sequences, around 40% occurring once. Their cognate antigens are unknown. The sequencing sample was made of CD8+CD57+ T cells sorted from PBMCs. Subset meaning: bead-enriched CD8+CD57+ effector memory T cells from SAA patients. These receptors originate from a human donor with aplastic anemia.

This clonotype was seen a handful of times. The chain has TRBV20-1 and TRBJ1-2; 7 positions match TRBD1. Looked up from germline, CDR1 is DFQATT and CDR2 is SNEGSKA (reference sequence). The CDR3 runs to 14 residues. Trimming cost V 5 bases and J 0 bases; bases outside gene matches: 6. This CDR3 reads CSAWDSTSNYGYTF. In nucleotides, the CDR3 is TGCAGTGCTTGGGACAGCACCTCTAACTATGGCTACACCTTC.

This chain's CDR3 is CSATTGKVDQPQHF. The CDR3 nucleotides are TGCAGTGCAACGACAGGGAAGGTTGACCAGCCCCAGCATTTT. The rearrangement joins TRBV20-1 to TRBJ1-5; 7 positions agree with TRBD1. CDR1 DFQATT and CDR2 SNEGSKA come from the germline V gene (reference sequence). J gave up 7 bases and V 6 bases, and 12 bases lay outside the gene matches. CDR3 length: 14 residues.

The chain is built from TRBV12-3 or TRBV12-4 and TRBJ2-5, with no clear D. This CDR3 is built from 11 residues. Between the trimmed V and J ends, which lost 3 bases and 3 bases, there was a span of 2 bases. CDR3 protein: CASSFKETQYF. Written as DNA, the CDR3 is TGTGCCAGCAGTTTTAAAGAGACCCAGTACTTC.

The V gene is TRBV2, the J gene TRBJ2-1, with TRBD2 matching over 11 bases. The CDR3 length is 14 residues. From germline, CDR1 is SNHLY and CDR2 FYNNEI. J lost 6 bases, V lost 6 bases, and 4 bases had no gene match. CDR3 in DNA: TGTGCCAGCAGCCTAGCGGGAGGAGGCAATGAGCAGTTCTTC. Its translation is CASSLAGGGNEQFF. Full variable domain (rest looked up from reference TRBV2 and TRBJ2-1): EPEVTQTPSHQVTQMGQEVILRCVPISNHLYFYWYRQILGQKVEFLVSFYNNEISEKSEIFDDQFSVERPDGSNFTLKIRSTKLEDSAMYFCASSLAGGGNEQFFGPGTRLTVL.

CDR3 DNA: TGTGCCAGCGGAATAGTGGGCGCGAATACGCAGTATTTT. This codes for CASGIVGANTQYF. The chain has TRBV7-9 and TRBJ2-3, with unresolved D. The CDR3 extends over 13 amino acids. The germline CDR1 and CDR2 sequences are SEHNR and FQNEAQ (reference sequence). The ends were cut back, 8 bases at V and 7 bases at J, with 16 bases in the middle.

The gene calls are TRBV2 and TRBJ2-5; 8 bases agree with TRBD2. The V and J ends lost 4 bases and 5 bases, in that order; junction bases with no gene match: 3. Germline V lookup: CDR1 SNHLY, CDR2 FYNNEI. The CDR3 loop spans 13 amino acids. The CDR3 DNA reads TGTGCCAGCAGTGGTTCGGGGGGGGAGACCCAGTACTTC. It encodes CASSGSGGETQYF.

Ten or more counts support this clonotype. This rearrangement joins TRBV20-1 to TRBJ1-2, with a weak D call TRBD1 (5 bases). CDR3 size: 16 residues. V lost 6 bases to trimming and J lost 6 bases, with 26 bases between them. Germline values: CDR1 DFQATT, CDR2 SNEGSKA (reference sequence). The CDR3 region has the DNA TGCAGTGCCTCACAATTGGAACGGGGCGAAGTTGATGGCTACACCTTC. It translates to CSASQLERGEVDGYTF.

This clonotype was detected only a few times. The CDR3 DNA sequence: TGTGCCAGCAGCTATTACGGACAGTCCTCAACTAATGAAAAACTGTTTTTT. This codes for CASSYYGQSSTNEKLFF. J is TRBJ1-4 and V is TRBV5-6, with D maybe TRBD1 (6 bases). V was clipped by 3 bases and J by 0 bases, with 15 bases between them. The CDR3 is made up of 17 amino acids. CDR1 and CDR2 from the germline V gene are SGHDT and YYEEEE.

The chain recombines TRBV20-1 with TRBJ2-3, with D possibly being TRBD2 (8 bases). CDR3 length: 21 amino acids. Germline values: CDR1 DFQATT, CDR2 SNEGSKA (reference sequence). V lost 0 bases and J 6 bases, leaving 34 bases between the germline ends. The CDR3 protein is CSARDPPVSGTRGTVGDTQYF. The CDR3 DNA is TGCAGTGCTAGAGATCCCCCCGTTAGCGGGACGCGGGGGACAGTCGGGGATACGCAGTATTTT.

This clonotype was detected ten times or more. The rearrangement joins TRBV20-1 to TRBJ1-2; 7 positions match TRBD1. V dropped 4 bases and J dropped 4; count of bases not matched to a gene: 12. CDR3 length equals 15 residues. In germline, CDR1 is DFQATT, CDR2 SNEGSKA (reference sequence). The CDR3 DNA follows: TGCAGTGCTATAGGACAGGATCATTCCTCCTATGGCTACACCTTC. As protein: CSAIGQDHSSYGYTF.

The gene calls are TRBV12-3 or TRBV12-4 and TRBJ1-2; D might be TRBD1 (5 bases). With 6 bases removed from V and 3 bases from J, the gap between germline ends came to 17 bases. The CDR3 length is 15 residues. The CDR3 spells CASRRFGAEDYGYTF. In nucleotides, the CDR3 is TGTGCCAGCAGAAGGTTTGGGGCGGAGGACTATGGCTACACCTTC.

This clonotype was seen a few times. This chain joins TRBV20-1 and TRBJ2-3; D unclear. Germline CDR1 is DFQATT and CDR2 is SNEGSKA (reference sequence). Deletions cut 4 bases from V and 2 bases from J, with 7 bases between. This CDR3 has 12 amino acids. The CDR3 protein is CSAIPSTDTQYF. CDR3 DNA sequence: TGCAGTGCTATACCCTCCACAGATACGCAGTATTTT.

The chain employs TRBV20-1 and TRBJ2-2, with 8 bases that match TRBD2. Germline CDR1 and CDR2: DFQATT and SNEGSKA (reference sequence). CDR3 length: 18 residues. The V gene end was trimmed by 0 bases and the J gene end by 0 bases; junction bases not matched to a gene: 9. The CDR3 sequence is CSARDSSSGVANTGELFF. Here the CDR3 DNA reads TGCAGTGCTAGAGATTCTAGTAGCGGGGTGGCGAACACCGGGGAGCTGTTTTTT.

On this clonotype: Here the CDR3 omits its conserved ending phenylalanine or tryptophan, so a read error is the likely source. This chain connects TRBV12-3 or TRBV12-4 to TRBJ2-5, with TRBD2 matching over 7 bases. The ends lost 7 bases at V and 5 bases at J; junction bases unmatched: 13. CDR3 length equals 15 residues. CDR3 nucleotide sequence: TGTGCCAGCACCACATACGGGGGGAGCGAGGAGACCCAGTACTCC. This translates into CASTTYGGSEETQYS.

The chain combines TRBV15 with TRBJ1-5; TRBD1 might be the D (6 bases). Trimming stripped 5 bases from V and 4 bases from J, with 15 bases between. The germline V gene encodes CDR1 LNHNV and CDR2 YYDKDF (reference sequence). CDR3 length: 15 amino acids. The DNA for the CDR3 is TGTGCCACCAGCCTCTTACAGGGTCCTAATCAGCCCCAGCATTTT. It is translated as CATSLLQGPNQPQHF.

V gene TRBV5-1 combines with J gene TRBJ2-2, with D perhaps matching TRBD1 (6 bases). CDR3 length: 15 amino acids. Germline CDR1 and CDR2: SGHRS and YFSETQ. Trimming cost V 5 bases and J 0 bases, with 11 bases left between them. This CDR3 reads CASSMTGANTGELFF. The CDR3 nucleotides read TGCGCCAGCAGTATGACAGGAGCGAACACCGGGGAGCTGTTTTTT. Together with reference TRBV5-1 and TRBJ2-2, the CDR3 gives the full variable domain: KAGVTQTPRYLIKTRGQQVTLSCSPISGHRSVSWYQQTPGQGLQFLFEYFSETQRNKGNFPGRFSGRQFSNSRSEMNVSTLELGDSALYLCASSMTGANTGELFFGEGSRLTVL.

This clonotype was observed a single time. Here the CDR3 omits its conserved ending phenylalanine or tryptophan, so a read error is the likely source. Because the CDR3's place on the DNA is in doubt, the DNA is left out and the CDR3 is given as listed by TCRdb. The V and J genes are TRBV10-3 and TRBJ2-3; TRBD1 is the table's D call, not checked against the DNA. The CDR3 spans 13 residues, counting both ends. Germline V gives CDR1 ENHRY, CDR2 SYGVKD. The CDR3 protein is CASYRSGADTQYS.

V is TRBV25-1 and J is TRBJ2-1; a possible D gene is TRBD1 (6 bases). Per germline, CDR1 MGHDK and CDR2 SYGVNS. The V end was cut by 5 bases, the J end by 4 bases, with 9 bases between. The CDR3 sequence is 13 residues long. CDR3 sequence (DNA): TGTGCCAGCAGTTGGGGACAATACAATGAGCAGTTCTTC. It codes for CASSWGQYNEQFF.

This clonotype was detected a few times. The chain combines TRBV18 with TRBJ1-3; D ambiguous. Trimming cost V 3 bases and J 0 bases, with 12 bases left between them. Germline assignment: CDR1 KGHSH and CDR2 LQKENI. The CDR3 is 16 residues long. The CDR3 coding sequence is TGTGCCAGCTCACCCCCCGTTTTCGGCTCTGGAAACACCATATATTTT. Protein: CASSPPVFGSGNTIYF.